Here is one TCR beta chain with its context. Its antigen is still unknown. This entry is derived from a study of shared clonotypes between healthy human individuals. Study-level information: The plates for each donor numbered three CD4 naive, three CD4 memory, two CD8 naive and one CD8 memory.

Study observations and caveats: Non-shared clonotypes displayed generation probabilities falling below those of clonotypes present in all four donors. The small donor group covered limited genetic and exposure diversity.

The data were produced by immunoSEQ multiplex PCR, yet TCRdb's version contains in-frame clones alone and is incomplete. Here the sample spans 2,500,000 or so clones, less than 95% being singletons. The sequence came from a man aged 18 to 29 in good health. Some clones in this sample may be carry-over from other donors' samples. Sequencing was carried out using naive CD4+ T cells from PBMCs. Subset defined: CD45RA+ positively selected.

The DNA of the CDR3 is TGCGCCAGCAGCTTGGCCGATGCGGGTGAGCAGTTCTTC. Amino acids: CASSLADAGEQFF. The chain has TRBV5-1 and TRBJ2-1; possible D gene TRBD2, 5 bases. Germline loops: CDR1 SGHRS, CDR2 YFSETQ. V lost 0 bases and J lost 9, with 10 bases in between. The CDR3 runs 13 residues. Full variable domain (missing parts from reference TRBV5-1 and TRBJ2-1): KAGVTQTPRYLIKTRGQQVTLSCSPISGHRSVSWYQQTPGQGLQFLFEYFSETQRNKGNFPGRFSGRQFSNSRSEMNVSTLELGDSALYLCASSLADAGEQFFGPGTRLTVL.